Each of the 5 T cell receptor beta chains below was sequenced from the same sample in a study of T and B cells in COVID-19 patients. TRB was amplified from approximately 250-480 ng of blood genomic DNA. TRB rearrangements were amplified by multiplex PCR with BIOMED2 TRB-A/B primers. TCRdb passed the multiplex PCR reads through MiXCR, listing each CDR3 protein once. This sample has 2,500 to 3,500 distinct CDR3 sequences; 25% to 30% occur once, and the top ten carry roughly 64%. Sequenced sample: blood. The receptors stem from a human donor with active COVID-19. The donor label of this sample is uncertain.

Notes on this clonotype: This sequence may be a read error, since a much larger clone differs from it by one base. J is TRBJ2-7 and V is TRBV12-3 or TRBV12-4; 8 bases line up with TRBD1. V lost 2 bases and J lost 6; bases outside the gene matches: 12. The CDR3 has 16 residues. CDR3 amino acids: CASSLINRGSSGEQYF. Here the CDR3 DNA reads TGTGCCAGCAGTTTAATCAACAGGGGGTCCTCGGGCGAGCAGTACTTC.

The CDR3 reads CASTDRGNQPQHF. CDR3 in DNA: TGTGCCAGCACGGACAGGGGAAATCAGCCCCAGCATTTT. The chain links TRBV12-3 or TRBV12-4 to TRBJ1-5; 9 bases fit TRBD1. Trimming at V came to 7 bases and at J to 4 bases, leaving 2 bases not matched to a gene. CDR3 size: 13 residues.

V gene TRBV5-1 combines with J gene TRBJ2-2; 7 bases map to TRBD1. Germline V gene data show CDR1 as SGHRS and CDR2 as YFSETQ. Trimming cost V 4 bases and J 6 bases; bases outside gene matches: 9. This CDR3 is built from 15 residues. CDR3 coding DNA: TGCGCCAGCAGCCCGACAGGGACCCAATCCGGGGAGCTGTTTTTT. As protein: CASSPTGTQSGELFF.

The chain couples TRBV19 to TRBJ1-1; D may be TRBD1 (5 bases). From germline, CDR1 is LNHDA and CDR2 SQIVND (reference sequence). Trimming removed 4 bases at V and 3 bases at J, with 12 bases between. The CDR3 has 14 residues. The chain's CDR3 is CASSTPGAYTEAFF. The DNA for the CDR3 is TGTGCCAGTAGTACCCCCGGGGCCTACACTGAAGCTTTCTTT. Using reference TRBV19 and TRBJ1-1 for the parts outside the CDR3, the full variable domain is DGGITQSPKYLFRKEGQNVTLSCEQNLNHDAMYWYRQDPGQGLRLIYYSQIVNDFQKGDIAEGYSVSREKKESFPLTVTSAQKNPTAFYLCASSTPGAYTEAFFGQGTRLTVV.

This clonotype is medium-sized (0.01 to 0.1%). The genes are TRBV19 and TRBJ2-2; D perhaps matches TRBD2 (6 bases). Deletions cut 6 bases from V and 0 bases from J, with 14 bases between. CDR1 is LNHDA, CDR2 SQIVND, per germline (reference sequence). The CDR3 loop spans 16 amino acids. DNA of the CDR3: TGTGCCAGTAGGTTCCGGGACTCTGCGAACACCGGGGAGCTGTTTTTT. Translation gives CASRFRDSANTGELFF.